What follows describes a single TCR beta chain. The data belong to a study of technical replicates of blood from several donors. The data were produced by immunoSEQ multiplex PCR, yet TCRdb's version contains in-frame clones alone and is incomplete. The sample contains about 62,000 clones, 95% to 98% of which appear only once. The CDR3 is 16 amino acids. The germline V gene encodes CDR1 SGHVS and CDR2 FNYEAQ. J lost 2 bases, V lost 1 base, and 5 bases had no gene match. The sample taken for sequencing was T cells isolated from PBMCs. The chain has TRBV7-6 and TRBJ2-1; 7 nucleotides agree with TRBD2. The receptor comes from a human donor in good health. In DNA, the CDR3 is TGTGCCAGCAGCTTAGGCCAGCGGGAAACCTACAATGAGCAGTTCTTC. Translated, it gives CASSLGQRETYNEQFF.